The next 18 T cell receptor beta chains were all read from a single sample in a study of radiotherapy plus CTLA-4 blockade in lung cancer. Data came from immunoSEQ multiplex PCR; TCRdb stores just in-frame clones and leaves some out. Of almost 55,000 clones listed, approximately 79% are singletons. The sample was peripheral blood, taken from a patient treated with radiotherapy plus ipilimumab. The receptor source for this set is a human donor with non-small cell lung cancer who had a partial response to radiotherapy plus ipilimumab.

The chain uses TRBV6-1 and TRBJ2-2; D possibly corresponds to TRBD2 (5 bases). V lost 5 bases, J lost 5 bases, and 15 bases lay in between. CDR3 length: 15 residues. Looked up from germline, CDR1 is MNHNS and CDR2 is SASEGT. CDR3 amino acids: CASSRLAGSTGELFF. As DNA, the CDR3 is TGTGCCAGCAGTCGTCTAGCCGGGTCAACCGGGGAGCTGTTTTTT.

V usage is TRBV9 and J usage is TRBJ1-1; 7 bases align to TRBD1. Germline CDR1 SGDLS, CDR2 YYNGEE. The CDR3 length is 14 residues. V dropped 4 bases and J dropped 4; count of bases not matched to a gene: 7. The CDR3: CASSPGQFSTEAFF. For the CDR3, the DNA is TGTGCCAGCAGCCCGGGACAGTTTTCCACTGAAGCTTTCTTT. Combining the CDR3 with reference TRBV9 and TRBJ1-1 gives the whole variable domain DSGVTQTPKHLITATGQRVTLRCSPRSGDLSVYWYQQSLDQGLQFLIQYYNGEERAKGNILERFSAQQFPDLHSELNLSSLELGDSALYFCASSPGQFSTEAFFGQGTRLTVV.

CDR3 DNA sequence: TGTGCCAGCAGTTGGGGGACAGGGGAAGAGACCCAGTACTTC. Translation: CASSWGTGEETQYF. The chain is built from TRBV6-5 and TRBJ2-5; TRBD1 matches at 10 bases. The CDR3 is 14 residues long. V lost 4 bases to trimming and J lost 3 bases; unmatched junction nucleotides: 2. The germline V gene has CDR1 MNHEY and CDR2 SVGAGI.

This clone has a handful of counts. The chain couples TRBV9 to TRBJ2-7, with D hard to call. The CDR3 length is 11 residues. V was clipped by 5 bases and J by 1 base, with 4 bases between them. Looked up from germline, CDR1 is SGDLS and CDR2 is YYNGEE. Here the CDR3 DNA reads TGTGCCAGCAGTTCGTCCTACGAGCAGTACTTC. Encoded protein: CASSSSYEQYF.

The V call is TRBV19, the J call TRBJ2-3, with 7 bases aligning to TRBD1. The CDR3 has 17 amino acids. Trimming at V came to 4 bases and at J to 0 bases, leaving 10 bases not matched to a gene. The germline V gene encodes CDR1 LNHDA and CDR2 SQIVND (reference sequence). The CDR3 reads CASSTWDRRSSTDTQYF. CDR3 nucleotides: TGTGCCAGTAGTACCTGGGACAGACGATCTAGCACAGATACGCAGTATTTT.

CDR3 sequence: CASGLVRSTDTQYF. The CDR3 DNA follows: TGTGCTAGTGGTTTGGTCCGGAGCACAGATACGCAGTATTTT. This rearrangement joins TRBV12-5 to TRBJ2-3; the D is unclear. Per the germline V gene, CDR1 is LGHNT and CDR2 is FRNRAP. Trimming took 0 bases from V and 0 from J, leaving 4 bases between them. The CDR3 totals 14 residues.

The rearrangement joins TRBV5-4 to TRBJ2-2; TRBD1 is a possible D gene (6 bases). Germline CDR1 is SGHNT and CDR2 is YYREEE (reference sequence). Deletions cut 4 bases from V and 0 bases from J, with 13 bases between. There are 16 residues in the CDR3. The CDR3 DNA is TGTGCCAGCAGCGGACCACAGGGAGCGAACACCGGGGAGCTGTTTTTT. This sequence encodes CASSGPQGANTGELFF.

V is TRBV6-5 and J is TRBJ1-2; D may be TRBD1 (6 bases). Germline CDR1 reads MNHEY; CDR2 reads SVGAGI. This CDR3 has 13 residues. Trimming pared 7 bases from V and 3 bases from J, leaving 12 bases between. The DNA for the CDR3 is TGTGCCAGCAAAGAGGACAGCTACTATGGCTACACCTTC. This encodes CASKEDSYYGYTF.

The sample holds a few counts of this clone. This chain joins TRBV13 and TRBJ2-7; D is possibly TRBD2 (6 bases). The CDR3 is 14 amino acids. Germline CDR1 PRHDT, CDR2 FYEKMQ (reference sequence). The V and J ends lost 6 bases and 5 bases respectively, with 17 bases between them. The CDR3 region is CASRETGVAHEQYF. The CDR3 coding sequence is TGTGCCAGCAGGGAAACGGGGGTAGCCCACGAGCAGTACTTC.

The gene calls are TRBV30 and TRBJ1-1, with 9 bases lining up with TRBD1. This CDR3 region has 13 residues. CDR1 and CDR2 from the germline V gene are GTSNPN and SVGIG (reference sequence). J lost 4 bases, V lost 5 bases, and 5 bases had no gene match. The CDR3 reads CAWSTGGPTEAFF. The DNA of the CDR3 is TGTGCCTGGTCGACAGGGGGGCCCACTGAAGCTTTCTTT.

In its sample, this clone was seen a few times. J is TRBJ2-3 and V is TRBV6-5, with D perhaps TRBD2 (6 bases). The V gene's germline CDR1 is MNHEY and CDR2 SVGAGI. The ends were cut back, 0 bases at V and 5 bases at J, with 12 bases in the middle. The CDR3 sequence is 15 residues long. The CDR3 region is CASSYSTGGGDTQYF. The CDR3 DNA follows: TGTGCCAGCAGTTACTCGACCGGGGGAGGAGATACGCAGTATTTT.

This clone has a single count. The junction differs from germline at one of its ends, possibly a read error. In the same sample, other DNA sequences code for this CDR3. The chain carries TRBV28 and TRBJ2-7; D uncertain. Germline lookup yields CDR1 MDHEN and CDR2 SYDVKM. The CDR3 has 15 residues. CDR3 residues: CASSLSRVISYEQYF. The CDR3 region has the DNA TGTGCTAGCAGTTTAAGTCGGGTAATCTCCTACGAGCAGTACTTC.

V gene TRBV10-1 combines with J gene TRBJ2-2, with D possibly matching TRBD1 (7 bases). This CDR3 has 14 amino acids. V gave up 4 bases and J gave up 4 bases, with 10 bases separating them. CDR1 and CDR2 (germline): WNHNN, SYGVQD (reference sequence). CDR3 sequence: CASSAQGGTGELFF. The DNA for the CDR3 is TGCGCCAGCAGTGCTCAGGGGGGCACCGGGGAGCTGTTTTTT.

The chain recombines TRBV27 with TRBJ2-2, with D perhaps matching TRBD2 (5 bases). V was pared by 7 bases and J by 5 bases, with 17 bases between. Per the germline V gene, CDR1 is MNHEY and CDR2 is SMNVEV (reference sequence). This CDR3 has 15 residues. CDR3 residues: CASIDRPGRTGELFF. The CDR3 coding sequence is TGTGCCAGCATCGATCGACCGGGGAGAACCGGGGAGCTGTTTTTT.

This clone occurred once. The chain employs TRBV7-9 and TRBJ1-1, with 7 positions matching TRBD1. Germline CDR1 reads SEHNR; CDR2 reads FQNEAQ (reference sequence). J was trimmed by 1 base and V by 6 bases; bases with no gene match: 5. This CDR3 has 14 residues. As DNA, the CDR3 is TGTGCCAGCAGTACAGGGGCTGGGAACACTGAAGCTTTCTTT. Translating gives CASSTGAGNTEAFF.

This chain connects TRBV7-6 to TRBJ2-1, with unresolved D. The CDR3 has 11 amino acids. Germline values: CDR1 SGHVS, CDR2 FNYEAQ. Deletions cut 5 bases from V and 9 bases from J, with 8 bases between. The CDR3 region has the DNA TGTGCCAGCAGCGAGGCTGGTGAGCAGTTCTTC. Translating gives CASSEAGEQFF.

V and J are TRBV5-6 and TRBJ1-2, with a weak D call TRBD1 (6 bases). Germline V gene sequence: CDR1 SGHDT, CDR2 YYEEEE. This CDR3 is 13 amino acids long. V lost 7 bases, J lost 5 bases, and 15 bases lay in between. The CDR3 DNA follows: TGTGCCAGCGGCGGCAGGGGAAGGTATGGCTACACCTTC. It yields the protein CASGGRGRYGYTF.

The chain recombines TRBV9 with TRBJ2-7, with 10 positions matching TRBD2. CDR3 length: 16 residues. Trimming took 3 bases from V and 3 from J; bases not matched to a gene: 9. Per germline, CDR1 SGDLS and CDR2 YYNGEE. The CDR3: CASSAQPSGGLYEQYF. The DNA of the CDR3 is TGTGCCAGCAGCGCCCAACCTAGCGGGGGACTCTACGAGCAGTACTTC.